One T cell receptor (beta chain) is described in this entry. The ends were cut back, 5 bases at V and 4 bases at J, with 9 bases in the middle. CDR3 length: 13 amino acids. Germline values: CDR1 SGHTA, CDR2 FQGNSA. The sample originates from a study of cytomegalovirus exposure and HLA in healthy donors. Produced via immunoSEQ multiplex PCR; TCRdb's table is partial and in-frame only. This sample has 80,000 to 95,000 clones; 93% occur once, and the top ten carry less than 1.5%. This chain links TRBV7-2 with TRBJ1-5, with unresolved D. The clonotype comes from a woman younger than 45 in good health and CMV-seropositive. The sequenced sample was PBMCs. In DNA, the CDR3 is TGTGCCAGCAGCCTTGGGCCGAATCAGCCCCAGCATTTT. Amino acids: CASSLGPNQPQHF. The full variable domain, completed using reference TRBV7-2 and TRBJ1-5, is GAGVSQSPSNKVTEKGKDVELRCDPISGHTALYWYRQSLGQGLEFLIYFQGNSAPDKSGLPSDRFSAERTGGSVSTLTIQRTQQEDSAVYLCASSLGPNQPQHFGDGTRLSIL.